The 15 T cell receptor beta chains presented below share a single source sample, sequenced in a study of T cell repertoires in cytomegalovirus infection. From the reads, TCRdb called clonotypes with MiXCR, one entry per CDR3 protein. The sample records about 110,000 distinct CDR3 sequences, about 30% being singletons. Their antigens remain unidentified. The specimen comprised CD8+ T cells from cultured PBMCs, sampled from culture after CMV antigen stimulation. These receptors were collected from a human donor in good health (CMV status not recorded). Some clones in this sample may be carry-over from other donors' samples.

The chain recombines TRBV5-1 with TRBJ1-1, with D uncertain. V was cut by 5 bases and J by 11 bases, with 13 bases left in between. Germline V CDR1 and CDR2: SGHRS, YFSETQ. The CDR3 spans 11 residues. The CDR3 here is CASRRRRPAFF. Here the CDR3 DNA reads TGCGCCAGCAGGCGCAGGAGGCCGGCTTTCTTT.

The CDR3 DNA reads TGTGCCACCGGGACAGGGACCAATAATTCACCCCTCCACTTT. Translating gives CATGTGTNNSPLHF. The chain carries TRBV19 and TRBJ1-6; 9 bases line up with TRBD1. From germline, CDR1 is LNHDA and CDR2 SQIVND (reference sequence). J was trimmed by 5 bases and V by 10 bases; bases with no gene match: 6. There are 14 residues in the CDR3.

This clonotype occurred many times. The V and J genes are TRBV7-9 and TRBJ1-5, with 7 bases aligning to TRBD1. Germline CDR1 and CDR2: SEHNR and FQNEAQ (reference sequence). V lost 0 bases and J lost 8; bases outside the gene matches: 7. The CDR3 contains 15 residues. CDR3 sequence: CASSLAAGGPEPQHF. In nucleotides, the CDR3 is TGTGCCAGCAGCTTAGCGGCAGGGGGTCCGGAGCCCCAGCATTTT.

The V and J genes are TRBV4-1 and TRBJ1-2; tentatively, D is TRBD1 (6 bases). Germline CDR1 is MGHRA and CDR2 is YSYEKL. Trimming took off 3 bases at V and 4 bases at J, with 9 bases between the two ends. This CDR3 spans 13 amino acids. The CDR3 DNA sequence: TGCGCCAGCAGCCAGAAGGGGGTCTATGGCTACACCTTC. Protein product: CASSQKGVYGYTF.

This clonotype has just a few counts. The chain joins TRBV20-1 to TRBJ2-1; the match to TRBD1 covers 7 bases. The junction had 9 bases not matched to a gene; V was cut back by 5 bases and J by 8 bases. The CDR3 loop spans 13 amino acids. Germline loops: CDR1 DFQATT, CDR2 SNEGSKA (reference sequence). CDR3 in DNA: TGCAGTGCTGGATGGGACCAGGGGGATGAGCAGTTCTTC. Its protein product is CSAGWDQGDEQFF.

This clonotype was seen many times. This sequence joins TRBV6-5 and TRBJ1-1, with no clear D. Germline CDR1 is MNHEY and CDR2 is SVGAGI. Deletions cut 2 bases from V and 3 bases from J, with 7 bases between. The CDR3 runs to 13 residues. The DNA of the CDR3 is TGTGCCAGCAGTTACCTGGGGTACACTGAAGCTTTCTTT. Protein: CASSYLGYTEAFF.

The genes are TRBV11-2 and TRBJ2-5; tentative D call: TRBD2 (5 bases). In germline, CDR1 is SGHAT, CDR2 FQNNGV. The CDR3 runs to 15 residues. V lost 1 base to trimming and J lost 4 bases, with 13 bases between them. In DNA, the CDR3 is TGTGCCAGCAGCTTAGGGATGGGAGACTTAGAGACCCAGTACTTC. Its translation: CASSLGMGDLETQYF.

The chain combines TRBV7-6 with TRBJ2-7; D assignment may be TRBD1 or TRBD2 (6 bases each). Germline CDR1 reads SGHVS; CDR2 reads FNYEAQ. The germline V and J ends were trimmed by 3 bases and 2 bases, with 17 bases remaining between them. The length of the CDR3 is 16 residues. CDR3 region: CASSFREAGATYEQYF. The CDR3 region has the DNA TGTGCCAGCAGCTTTAGGGAGGCAGGGGCCACCTACGAGCAGTACTTC.

In DNA form, the CDR3 reads TGTGCCAGCAGCTTGGAACTGGGAACCTACGAGCAGTACTTC. It is translated as CASSLELGTYEQYF. V usage is TRBV5-5 and J usage is TRBJ2-7; D is undetermined. The CDR3 loop spans 14 amino acids. Germline-derived CDR1 and CDR2 are SGHKS and YYEKEE (reference sequence). Trimming removed 0 bases from V and 2 bases from J, with 9 bases in between.

This clonotype was counted a few times. The CDR3 loop is CASSQVRTDEAFF. Here the CDR3 DNA reads TGCGCCAGCAGCCAAGTCCGGACAGATGAAGCTTTCTTT. The rearrangement uses TRBV4-1 and TRBJ1-1, with D maybe TRBD1 (6 bases). Per the germline V gene, CDR1 is MGHRA and CDR2 is YSYEKL. Deletions cut 1 base from V and 7 bases from J, with 10 bases between. CDR3 length: 13 residues.

This clonotype came up many times. The V and J genes are TRBV19 and TRBJ2-1; TRBD2 agrees at 7 bases. There are 16 residues in the CDR3. Unmatched junction bases numbered 12, after V lost 5 bases and J lost 5 bases. Looked up from germline, CDR1 is LNHDA and CDR2 is SQIVND (reference sequence). Here the CDR3 reads CASSAGLWLLNNEQFF. CDR3 in DNA: TGTGCCAGTAGTGCGGGACTATGGCTCCTGAACAATGAGCAGTTCTTC.

This clonotype showed up many times. J is TRBJ2-3 and V is TRBV12-3 or TRBV12-4; TRBD2 matches 10 bases. This CDR3 is built from 15 residues. The V and J ends lost 6 bases and 4 bases, in that order; junction bases with no gene match: 7. CDR3 loop: CASSPLAGVADTQYF. For the CDR3, the DNA is TGTGCCAGCAGCCCTCTAGCGGGGGTAGCAGATACGCAGTATTTT.

The sample holds a few counts of this clonotype. This chain joins TRBV27 and TRBJ1-5, with D uncertain. Germline assignment: CDR1 MNHEY and CDR2 SMNVEV (reference sequence). V shed 5 bases and J shed 3 bases, with 11 bases lying between them. The CDR3 is 14 residues long. In DNA form, the CDR3 reads TGTGCCAGCAGTCCACTCCAGTACAATCAGCCCCAGCATTTT. Its protein product is CASSPLQYNQPQHF.

A few counts support this clonotype. The chain recombines TRBV4-1 with TRBJ1-2; no clear D. Germline-derived CDR1 and CDR2 are MGHRA and YSYEKL. This CDR3 has 17 residues. V was trimmed by 0 bases and J by 0 bases, leaving 14 bases between them. Written as DNA, the CDR3 is TGCGCCAGCAGCCAAGATATGGTTGCCGGACCTAACTATGGCTACACCTTC. It translates to CASSQDMVAGPNYGYTF.

The CDR3: CSASRRSNQPQHF. CDR3 bases: TGCAGTGCTAGCCGACGGTCTAATCAGCCCCAGCATTTT. This chain joins TRBV20-1 and TRBJ1-5; D unresolved. Trimming took 3 bases from V and 4 from J, leaving 10 bases between them. This CDR3 has 13 amino acids. Germline V CDR1 and CDR2: DFQATT, SNEGSKA (reference sequence).